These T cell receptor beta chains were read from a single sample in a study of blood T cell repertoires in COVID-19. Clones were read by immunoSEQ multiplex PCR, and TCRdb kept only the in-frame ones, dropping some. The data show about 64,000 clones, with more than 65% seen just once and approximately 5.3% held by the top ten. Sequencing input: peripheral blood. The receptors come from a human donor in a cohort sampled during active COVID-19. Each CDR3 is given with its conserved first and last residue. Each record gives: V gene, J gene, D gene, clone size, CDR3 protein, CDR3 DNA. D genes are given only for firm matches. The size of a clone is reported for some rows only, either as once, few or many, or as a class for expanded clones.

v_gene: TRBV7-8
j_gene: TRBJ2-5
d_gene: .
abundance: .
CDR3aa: CASSLDRSGTQYF
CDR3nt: TGTGCCAGCAGCTTAGACAGGTCGGGGACCCAGTACTTC

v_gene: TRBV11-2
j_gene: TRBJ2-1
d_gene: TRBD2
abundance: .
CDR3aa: CASSLVASGGVDYEQFF
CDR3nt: TGTGCCAGCAGCTTAGTTGCTAGCGGGGGGGTGGACTATGAGCAGTTCTTC

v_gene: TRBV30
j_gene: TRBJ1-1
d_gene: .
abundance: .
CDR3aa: CAWRRGADGTEAFF
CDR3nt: TGTGCCTGGAGACGGGGGGCCGACGGTACTGAAGCTTTCTTT

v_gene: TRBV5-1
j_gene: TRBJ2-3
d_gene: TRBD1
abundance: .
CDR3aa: CASSLPSGTVTDTQYF
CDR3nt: TGCGCCAGCAGCTTACCCTCCGGGACAGTCACAGATACGCAGTATTTT

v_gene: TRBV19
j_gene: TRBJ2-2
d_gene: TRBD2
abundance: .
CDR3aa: CASSSAGTSGATGELFF
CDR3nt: TGTGCCAGTAGTTCCGCCGGGACTAGCGGGGCCACCGGGGAGCTGTTTTTT

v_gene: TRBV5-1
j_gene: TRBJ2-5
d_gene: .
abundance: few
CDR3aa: CASSYGGFEETQYF
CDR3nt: TGCGCCAGCAGCTACGGTGGTTTCGAAGAGACCCAGTACTTC

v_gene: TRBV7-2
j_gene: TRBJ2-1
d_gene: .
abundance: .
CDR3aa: CASSLESRGALRNEQFF
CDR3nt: TGTGCCAGCAGCTTAGAGTCCCGGGGGGCCCTTCGGAATGAGCAGTTCTTC

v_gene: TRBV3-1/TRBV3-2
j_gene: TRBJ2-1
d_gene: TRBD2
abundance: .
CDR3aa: CASSPYPLSGGAPEQFF
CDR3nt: TGTGCCAGCAGCCCGTATCCCCTTAGCGGGGGGGCCCCTGAGCAGTTCTTC

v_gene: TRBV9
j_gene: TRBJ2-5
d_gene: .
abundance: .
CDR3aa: CASSQGTAQETQYF
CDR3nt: TGTGCCAGCAGCCAGGGGACGGCTCAAGAGACCCAGTACTTC

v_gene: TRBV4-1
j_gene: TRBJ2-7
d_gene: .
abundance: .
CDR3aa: CASSQDPGRPLYEQYF
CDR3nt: TGCGCCAGCAGCCAAGACCCCGGCAGGCCCCTTTACGAGCAGTACTTC

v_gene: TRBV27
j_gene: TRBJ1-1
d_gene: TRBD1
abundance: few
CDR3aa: CASSLLGQRNTEAFF
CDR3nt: TGTGCCAGCAGTTTATTGGGACAGCGGAACACTGAAGCTTTCTTT

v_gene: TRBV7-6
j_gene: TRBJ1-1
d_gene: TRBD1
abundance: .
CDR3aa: CASSQLGDRGLLNTEAFF
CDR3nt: TGTGCCAGCAGCCAGCTAGGGGACAGGGGCCTTTTGAACACTGAAGCTTTCTTT

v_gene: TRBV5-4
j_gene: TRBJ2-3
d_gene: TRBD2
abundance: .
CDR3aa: CASSTGLAGSTDTQYF
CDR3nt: TGTGCCAGCAGCACCGGACTAGCGGGGAGCACAGATACGCAGTATTTT

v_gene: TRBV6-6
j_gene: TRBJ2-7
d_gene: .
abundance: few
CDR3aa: CASSYSGLHEQYF
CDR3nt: TGTGCCAGCAGTTACTCGGGACTCCACGAGCAGTACTTC

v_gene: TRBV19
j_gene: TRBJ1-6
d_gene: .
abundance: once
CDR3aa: CASSTDRKNSPLHF
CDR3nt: TGTGCCAGTAGTACCGACAGGAAAAATTCACCCCTCCACTTT

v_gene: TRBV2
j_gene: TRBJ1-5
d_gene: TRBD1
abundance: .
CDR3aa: CASSLPLAGTGFNQPQHF
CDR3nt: TGTGCCAGCAGTCTACCTTTAGCCGGGACAGGGTTTAATCAGCCCCAGCATTTT

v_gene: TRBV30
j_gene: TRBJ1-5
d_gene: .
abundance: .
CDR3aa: CAWGTGTDNQPQHF
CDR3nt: TGTGCCTGGGGAACAGGGACGGACAATCAGCCCCAGCATTTT

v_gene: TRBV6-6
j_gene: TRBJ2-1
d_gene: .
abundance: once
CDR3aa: CASSLQPGQLSYNEQFF
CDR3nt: TGTGCCAGCAGTCTCCAGCCGGGACAACTCTCCTACAATGAGCAGTTCTTC

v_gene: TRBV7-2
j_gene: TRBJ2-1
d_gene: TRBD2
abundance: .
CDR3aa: CASSSGGGNYNEQFF
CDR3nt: TGTGCCAGCAGCTCCGGGGGAGGGAACTACAATGAGCAGTTCTTC

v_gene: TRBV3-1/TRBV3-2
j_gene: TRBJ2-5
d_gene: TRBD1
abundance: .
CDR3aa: CASSQGQGVETQYF
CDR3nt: TGTGCCAGCAGCCAAGGACAGGGTGTGGAGACCCAGTACTTC

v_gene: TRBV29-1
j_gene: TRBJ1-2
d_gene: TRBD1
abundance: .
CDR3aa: CSVEPRDRLLANYGYTF
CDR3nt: TGCAGCGTTGAACCCCGGGACAGGTTATTAGCTAACTATGGCTACACCTTC

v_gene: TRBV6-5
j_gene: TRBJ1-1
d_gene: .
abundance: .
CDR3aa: CASRQDTMNTEAFF
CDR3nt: TGTGCCAGCAGACAGGACACCATGAACACTGAAGCTTTCTTT

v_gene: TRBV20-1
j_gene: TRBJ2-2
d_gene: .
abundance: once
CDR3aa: CSARESGELFF
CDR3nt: TGCAGTGCTCGGGAGTCCGGGGAGCTGTTTTTT

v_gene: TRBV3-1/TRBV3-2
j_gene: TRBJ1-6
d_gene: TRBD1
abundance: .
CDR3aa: CASSPYRGSNSPLHF
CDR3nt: TGTGCCAGCAGCCCCTACAGGGGAAGTAATTCACCCCTCCACTTT

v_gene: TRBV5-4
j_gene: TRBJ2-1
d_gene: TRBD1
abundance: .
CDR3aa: CASSPTGGTYNEQFF
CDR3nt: TGTGCCAGCAGCCCTACAGGGGGTACCTACAATGAGCAGTTCTTC

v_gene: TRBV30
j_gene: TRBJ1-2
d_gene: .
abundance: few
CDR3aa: CAWSQGSDGYTF
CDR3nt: TGTGCCTGGAGTCAGGGTTCCGATGGCTACACCTTC

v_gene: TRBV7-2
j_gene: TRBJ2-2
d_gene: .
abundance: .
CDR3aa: CASSLAPGNTGELFF
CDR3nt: TGTGCCAGCAGCTTAGCCCCGGGGAACACCGGGGAGCTGTTTTTT

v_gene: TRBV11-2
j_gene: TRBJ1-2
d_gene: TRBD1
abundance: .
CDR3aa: CASSPDRDLYGYTF
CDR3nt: TGTGCCAGCAGCCCCGACAGGGACCTCTATGGCTACACCTTC

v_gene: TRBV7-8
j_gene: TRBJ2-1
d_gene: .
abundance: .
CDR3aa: CASSPFRDNEQFF
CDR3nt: TGTGCCAGCAGTCCTTTTCGGGACAATGAGCAGTTCTTC

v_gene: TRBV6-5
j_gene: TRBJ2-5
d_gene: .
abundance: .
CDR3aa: CASSPGQYQETQYF
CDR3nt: TGTGCCAGCAGTCCAGGGCAGTACCAAGAGACCCAGTACTTC

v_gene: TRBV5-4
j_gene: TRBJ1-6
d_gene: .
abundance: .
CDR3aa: CASSPAGGLISPLHF
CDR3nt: TGTGCCAGCAGCCCGGCGGGGGGATTGATTTCACCCCTCCACTTT

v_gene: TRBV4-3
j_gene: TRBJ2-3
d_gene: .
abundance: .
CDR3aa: CASSQGALITDTQYF
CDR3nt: TGCGCCAGCAGCCAAGGGGCTCTGATCACAGATACGCAGTATTTT

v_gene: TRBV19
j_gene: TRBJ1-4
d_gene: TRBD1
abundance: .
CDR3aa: CASRRQGANEKLFF
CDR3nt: TGTGCCAGTAGAAGACAGGGGGCTAACGAAAAACTGTTTTTT

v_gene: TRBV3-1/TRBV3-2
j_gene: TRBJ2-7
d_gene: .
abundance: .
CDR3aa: CASSQVVQGYEQYF
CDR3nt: TGTGCCAGCAGCCAAGTCGTACAGGGCTACGAGCAGTACTTC

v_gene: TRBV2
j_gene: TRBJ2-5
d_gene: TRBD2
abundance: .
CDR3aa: CASRQASGGIETQYF
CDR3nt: TGTGCCAGCAGGCAAGCTAGCGGGGGGATAGAGACCCAGTACTTC

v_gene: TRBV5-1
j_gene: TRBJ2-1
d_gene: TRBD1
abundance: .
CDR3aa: CASSPGQGDEQFF
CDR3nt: TGCGCCAGCAGCCCAGGACAGGGCGATGAGCAGTTCTTC

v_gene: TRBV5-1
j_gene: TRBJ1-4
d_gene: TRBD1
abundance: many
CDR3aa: CASSLAGTGGEKLFF
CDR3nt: TGCGCCAGCAGCTTGGCCGGGACAGGGGGTGAAAAACTGTTTTTT

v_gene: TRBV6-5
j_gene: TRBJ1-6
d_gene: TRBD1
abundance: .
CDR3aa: CASSYGTGASPLHF
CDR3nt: TGTGCCAGCAGTTATGGGACAGGTGCTTCACCCCTCCACTTT

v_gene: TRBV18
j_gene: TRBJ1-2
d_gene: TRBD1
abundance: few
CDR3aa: CASSPRGQGDNGYTF
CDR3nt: TGTGCCAGCTCACCCCGCGGACAGGGGGACAATGGCTACACCTTC

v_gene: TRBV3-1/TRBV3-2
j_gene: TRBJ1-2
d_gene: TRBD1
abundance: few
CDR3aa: CASTRQGKGYTF
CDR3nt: TGTGCCAGCACCCGACAGGGTAAGGGCTACACCTTC

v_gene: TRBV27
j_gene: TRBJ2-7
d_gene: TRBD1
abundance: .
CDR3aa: CASSPPGRGRREQYF
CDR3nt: TGTGCCAGCAGCCCACCCGGCAGGGGGCGCCGCGAGCAGTACTTC

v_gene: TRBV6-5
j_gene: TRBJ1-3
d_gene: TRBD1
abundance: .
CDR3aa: CASSADRGYGNTIYF
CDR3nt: TGTGCCAGCAGCGCCGACAGGGGGTATGGAAACACCATATATTTT

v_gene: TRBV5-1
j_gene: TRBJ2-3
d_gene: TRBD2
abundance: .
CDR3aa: CASSTGLAGPTDTQYF
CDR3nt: TGCGCCAGCAGCACAGGACTAGCGGGGCCCACAGATACGCAGTATTTT

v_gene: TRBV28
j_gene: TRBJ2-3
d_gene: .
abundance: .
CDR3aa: CASSLGGQGSDTQYF
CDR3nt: TGTGCCAGCAGTTTAGGTGGGCAGGGGTCAGATACGCAGTATTTT

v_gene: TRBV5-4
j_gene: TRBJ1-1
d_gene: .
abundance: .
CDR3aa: CASSLGISAQNTEAFF
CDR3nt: TGTGCCAGCAGCTTGGGAATTAGTGCTCAGAACACTGAAGCTTTCTTT

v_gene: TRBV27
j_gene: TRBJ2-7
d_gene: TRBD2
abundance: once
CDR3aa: CATWTSGGRAGEQYF
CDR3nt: TGTGCCACCTGGACTAGCGGGGGGAGGGCGGGCGAGCAGTACTTC

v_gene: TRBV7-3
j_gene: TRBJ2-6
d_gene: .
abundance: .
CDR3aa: CASSLRGALISGANVLTF
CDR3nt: TGTGCCAGCAGCCTCAGGGGGGCTCTCATCTCTGGGGCCAACGTCCTGACTTTC

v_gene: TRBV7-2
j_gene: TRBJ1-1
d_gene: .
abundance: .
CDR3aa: CASSPPTSAEAFF
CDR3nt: TGTGCCAGCAGCCCACCGACGAGCGCTGAAGCTTTCTTT

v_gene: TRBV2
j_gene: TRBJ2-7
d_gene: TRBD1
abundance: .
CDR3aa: CASRDRAPYEQYF
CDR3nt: TGTGCCAGTAGGGACAGGGCCCCCTACGAGCAGTACTTC

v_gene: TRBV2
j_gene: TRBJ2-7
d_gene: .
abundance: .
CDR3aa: CASSVYGSSYEQYF
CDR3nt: TGTGCCAGCAGTGTTTACGGGAGCTCCTACGAGCAGTACTTC